Shown below are 23 T cell receptor beta chains from a single sample sequenced in a study of T-cell reconstitution after alpha-beta-depleted transplantation in children. Unique molecular identifiers were incorporated into the prepared TCRbeta library. TCRdb re-derived calls from the PCR reads in MiXCR, one entry per CDR3 protein. The table records about 350,000 distinct CDR3 sequences, roughly 16% of them present only once. The sequences come from PBMCs, mostly from graft donor cells, collected 360 days after TCRalphabeta/CD19-depleted stem cell transplant. Receptor source: a male patient between 2 and 10 years old who had a stem cell transplant for acute lymphoblastic leukemia, so the T cells may come from the graft donor.

This clonotype was seen ten or more times. The chain links TRBV12-3 or TRBV12-4 to TRBJ2-2; 11 bases fit TRBD2. This CDR3 has 17 amino acids. V shed 5 bases and J 0 bases; nucleotides not matched to a gene: 5. The CDR3 here is CASSGPTSGANTGELFF. In DNA form, the CDR3 reads TGTGCCAGCAGTGGACCGACTAGCGGGGCGAACACCGGGGAGCTGTTTTTT.

This clonotype has just one count. The chain joins TRBV4-3 to TRBJ2-5, with 8 bases matching TRBD1. There are 14 residues in the CDR3. Looked up from germline, CDR1 is LGHNA and CDR2 is YSLEER. Trimming at V came to 4 bases and at J to 4 bases, leaving 5 bases not matched to a gene. CDR3: CASSPGTGGETQYF. CDR3 nucleotide sequence: TGCGCCAGCAGCCCAGGGACAGGTGGAGAGACCCAGTACTTC.

This chain links TRBV6-5 with TRBJ2-1; D remains ambiguous. Germline lookup yields CDR1 MNHEY and CDR2 SVGAGI. The CDR3 totals 11 residues. V lost 2 bases, J lost 15 bases, and 11 bases lay in between. For the CDR3, the DNA is TGTGCCAGCAGTTACGCTGGCTGGGTGTTCTTC. Its protein product is CASSYAGWVFF.

The chain joins TRBV5-6 to TRBJ2-7, with a tentative D call TRBD1 (6 bases). V was cut by 5 bases and J by 1 base, with 13 bases left in between. The germline V gene has CDR1 SGHDT and CDR2 YYEEEE. The CDR3 runs 14 residues. CDR3 sequence: CASSSGTPSYEQYF. The DNA of the CDR3 is TGTGCCAGCAGTTCCGGGACACCTTCCTACGAGCAGTACTTC.

This clonotype turned up a few times. The V call is TRBV6-1, the J call TRBJ2-7; a possible D gene is TRBD2 (6 bases). This CDR3 comprises 15 residues. Per germline, CDR1 MNHNS and CDR2 SASEGT. Trimming stripped 5 bases from V and 3 bases from J, with 17 bases between. For the CDR3, the DNA is TGTGCCAGCAGTAGTAGCGGAAGCCCCCACTACGAGCAGTACTTC. Protein sequence: CASSSSGSPHYEQYF.

The sample holds a few counts of this clonotype. The CDR3 reads CASSASQLLDEQFF. DNA of the CDR3: TGTGCCAGCAGCGCGAGCCAACTTTTAGATGAGCAGTTCTTC. This chain links TRBV7-2 with TRBJ2-1; no reliable D call. V was trimmed by 5 bases and J by 8 bases, leaving 16 bases between them. The germline V gene encodes CDR1 SGHTA and CDR2 FQGNSA. The CDR3 has 14 residues.

This chain connects TRBV3-1 to TRBJ2-1, with D tentatively TRBD1 or TRBD2 (5 bases each). Germline V gene sequence: CDR1 LGHDT, CDR2 YNNKEL (reference sequence). The CDR3 is 17 residues long. Trimming took 4 bases from V and 2 from J, leaving 18 bases between them. The CDR3 nucleotides are TGTGCCAGCAGCCCCCTCCCCACGGGGCAGGCCTACAATGAGCAGTTCTTC. It codes for CASSPLPTGQAYNEQFF.

This clonotype was seen only a few times. This chain links TRBV10-3 with TRBJ2-7, with 10 nucleotides matching TRBD1. This CDR3 comprises 15 residues. Germline trimming cut 4 bases from V and 2 bases from J; bases unmatched to any gene: 5. Germline-derived CDR1 and CDR2 are ENHRY and SYGVKD. CDR3 sequence: CAISGPGQGTYEQYF. The CDR3 DNA follows: TGTGCCATCAGTGGGCCGGGACAGGGGACCTACGAGCAGTACTTC.

The chain is built from TRBV16 and TRBJ1-3; 10 bases match TRBD1. From germline, CDR1 is KGHSY and CDR2 FQNENV. The CDR3 totals 16 residues. Trimming removed 4 bases from V and 3 bases from J; junction bases left unmatched: 6. The CDR3 coding sequence is TGTGCCAGCAGCCGAACCGGGACAGGGGTTGGAAACACCATATATTTT. It specifies CASSRTGTGVGNTIYF.

J is TRBJ2-7 and V is TRBV28; D is ambiguous. The V end lost 3 bases, the J end lost 0 bases, and 12 bases lay between the germline ends. The CDR3 has 15 residues. The germline gives CDR1 MDHEN, CDR2 SYDVKM. The CDR3, as DNA: TGTGCCAGCAGTTTTGGGCAGCACTCCTCCTACGAGCAGTACTTC. Translated: CASSFGQHSSYEQYF.

This clonotype showed up just a few times. The V and J genes are TRBV4-1 and TRBJ2-5; unclear D gene. Trimming left V 1 base short and J 4 bases short, with 10 bases between. The CDR3 totals 14 residues. Per germline, CDR1 MGHRA and CDR2 YSYEKL. CDR3 DNA: TGCGCCAGCAGCCAAGGCACCCCCCGAGAGACCCAGTACTTC. It encodes CASSQGTPRETQYF.

The sample holds a few counts of this clonotype. The chain carries TRBV20-1 and TRBJ2-3, with 10 bases aligning to TRBD2. The CDR3 has 16 residues. V lost 3 bases to trimming and J lost 0 bases; unmatched junction nucleotides: 6. The germline V gene encodes CDR1 DFQATT and CDR2 SNEGSKA (reference sequence). For the CDR3, the DNA is TGCAGTGCTAGGGCCCCTAGCGGGAGAAGCACAGATACGCAGTATTTT. It is translated as CSARAPSGRSTDTQYF.

This clonotype was counted ten times or more. The chain uses TRBV20-1 and TRBJ2-1, with 11 bases matching TRBD2. Per germline, CDR1 DFQATT and CDR2 SNEGSKA (reference sequence). The J segment lost 6 bases and the V segment lost 5 bases, leaving 9 bases of the junction unmatched. The CDR3 runs to 15 residues. CDR3 sequence (DNA): TGCAGTGCTTCCCTTAGCGGGAGGGCCTTCAATGAGCAGTTCTTC. The encoded protein is CSASLSGRAFNEQFF.

V is TRBV30 and J is TRBJ1-5; perhaps TRBD1 as D (6 bases). CDR1 is GTSNPN and CDR2 is SVGIG in the germline V gene (reference sequence). V was cut by 7 bases and J by 3 bases, with 13 bases left in between. The CDR3 is 13 amino acids. The CDR3 is CAYSGTSNQPQHF. The CDR3 nucleotides read TGTGCCTATTCCGGGACATCCAATCAGCCCCAGCATTTT.

This clonotype was found a few times. The chain is built from TRBV4-3 and TRBJ2-2; a weak D match, TRBD2 (7 bases). Germline V gives CDR1 LGHNA, CDR2 YSLEER. The V and J ends lost 11 bases and 7 bases respectively, with 20 bases between them. The CDR3 totals 14 residues. Written as DNA, the CDR3 is TGCGCCTCAACTAGGGGGGGCGCGGACGGGGAGCTGTTTTTT. Protein product: CASTRGGADGELFF.

This clonotype turned up a few times. This rearrangement joins TRBV4-3 to TRBJ1-1, with D unclear. V lost 4 bases and J lost 6, with 15 bases in between. The CDR3 has 14 residues. The V gene's germline CDR1 is LGHNA and CDR2 YSLEER. CDR3 DNA: TGCGCCAGCAGCCGGACGGAATTAAGCGCTGAAGCTTTCTTT. Translation: CASSRTELSAEAFF.

This clonotype was recorded a few times. The chain has TRBV28 and TRBJ2-7; D tentatively fits TRBD1 or TRBD2 (5 bases each). V dropped 11 bases and J dropped 0 bases, with 14 bases sitting between them. The CDR3 consists of 13 residues. The germline V gene has CDR1 MDHEN and CDR2 SYDVKM. The CDR3 here is CAAWGRASYEQYF. CDR3 nucleotide sequence: TGTGCCGCCTGGGGACGGGCCTCCTACGAGCAGTACTTC.

This clonotype has only a few counts. This rearrangement joins TRBV4-3 to TRBJ2-1, with 7 bases aligning to TRBD2. The V gene's germline CDR1 is LGHNA and CDR2 YSLEER. This CDR3 comprises 20 residues. V was pared by 1 base and J by 2 bases, with 17 bases of the junction left unmatched. The CDR3 protein is CASSQGSATGTTLTYNEQFF. CDR3 DNA: TGCGCCAGCAGCCAAGGATCCGCCACGGGGACTACCCTTACCTACAATGAGCAGTTCTTC.

This clonotype was observed many times. The chain combines TRBV28 with TRBJ2-6; no clear D gene. The CDR3 runs 16 residues. Between the trimmed V and J ends, which lost 5 bases and 0 bases, there was a span of 11 bases. CDR1 MDHEN and CDR2 SYDVKM come from the germline V gene. The CDR3 reads CASSLGTTSGANVLTF. DNA for the CDR3: TGTGCCAGCAGTCTTGGAACGACCTCTGGGGCCAACGTCCTGACTTTC.

The rearrangement joins TRBV13 to TRBJ2-7, with 10 bases that match TRBD2. Germline V gene data show CDR1 as PRHDT and CDR2 as FYEKMQ (reference sequence). This CDR3 spans 16 amino acids. After removal of 3 bases from V and 2 bases from J, the junction contained 7 bases not matched to a gene. Here the CDR3 DNA reads TGTGCCAGCAGCTTGTCCCTAGCGGGAGACCCCTACGAGCAGTACTTC. Translated: CASSLSLAGDPYEQYF.

This clonotype has a handful of counts. The V and J genes are TRBV15 and TRBJ2-1; no reliable D call. Trimming left V 3 bases short and J 8 bases short, with 26 bases between. The CDR3 has 18 amino acids. Germline V gene sequence: CDR1 LNHNV, CDR2 YYDKDF (reference sequence). The CDR3 DNA follows: TGTGCCACCAGCAGGGACCCTAACGGATTGGGTCTGACTTATGAGCAGTTCTTC. It is translated as CATSRDPNGLGLTYEQFF.

Here the CDR3 reads CAISWTSTDTQYF. In nucleotides, the CDR3 is TGTGCCATCAGCTGGACAAGCACAGATACGCAGTATTTT. The chain couples TRBV10-3 to TRBJ2-3, with D possibly matching TRBD1 (5 bases). This CDR3 contains 13 residues. CDR1 ENHRY and CDR2 SYGVKD come from the germline V gene. Between the trimmed V and J ends, which lost 6 bases and 0 bases, there was a span of 7 bases.

This clonotype turned up a few times. The chain combines TRBV6-1 with TRBJ2-1; TRBD2 matches at 12 bases. V lost 6 bases to trimming and J lost 7 bases; unmatched junction nucleotides: 10. The germline CDR1 and CDR2 sequences are MNHNS and SASEGT. The CDR3 covers 16 residues. The CDR3 sequence: CASSPPTSGRGNEQFF. As DNA, the CDR3 is TGTGCCAGCAGCCCCCCGACTAGCGGGAGAGGAAATGAGCAGTTCTTC.